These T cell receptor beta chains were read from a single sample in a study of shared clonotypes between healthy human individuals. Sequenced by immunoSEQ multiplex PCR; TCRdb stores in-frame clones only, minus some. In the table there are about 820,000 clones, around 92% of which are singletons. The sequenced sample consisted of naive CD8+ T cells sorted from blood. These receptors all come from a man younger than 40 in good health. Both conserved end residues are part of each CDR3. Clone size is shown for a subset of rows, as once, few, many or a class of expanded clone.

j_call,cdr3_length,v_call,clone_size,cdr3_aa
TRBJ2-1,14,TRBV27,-,CASSLTAGGDEQFF
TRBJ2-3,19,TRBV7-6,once,CASSLAVGGGREDSDTQYF
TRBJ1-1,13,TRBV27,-,CASSLWADTEAFF
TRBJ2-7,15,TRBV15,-,CATSTEAGDSYEQYF
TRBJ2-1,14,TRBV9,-,CASSGSGMAGEQFF
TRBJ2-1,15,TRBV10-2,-,CASAPPAGGYNEQFF
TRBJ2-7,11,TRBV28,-,CASSLGYEQYF
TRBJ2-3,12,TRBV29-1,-,CSVESHSGGQYF
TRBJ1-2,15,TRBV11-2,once,CASSPHRQGSYGYTF
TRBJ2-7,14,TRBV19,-,CASSITGGGYEQYF
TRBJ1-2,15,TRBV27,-,CASSFNTGNLYGYTF
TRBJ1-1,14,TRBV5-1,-,CASSPDRGRTEAFF
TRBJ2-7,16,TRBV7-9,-,CASSPQDGLDSYEQYF
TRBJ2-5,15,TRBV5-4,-,CASSLLGRPEETQYF
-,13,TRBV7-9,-,CASSSGLSYEQYF
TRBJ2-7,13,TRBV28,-,CASRPGTNYEQYF
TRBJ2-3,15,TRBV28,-,CASSPGLGSTDTQYF
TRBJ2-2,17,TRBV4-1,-,CASSPGGSGANTGELFF